A single T cell receptor beta chain is shown here with its context. V was clipped by 0 bases and J by 0 bases; unmatched bases: 2. The CDR3 length is 17 residues. Germline-derived CDR1 and CDR2 are SGHKS and YYEKEE (reference sequence). Sequencing used immunoSEQ multiplex PCR; TCRdb keeps in-frame clones, though not all of them. The sample lists tens of thousands of clones; roughly 92% were seen once. The sample belongs to a study of T cell changes during pregnancy in multiple sclerosis. This specimen was peripheral blood, taken in the second trimester of pregnancy. This clonotype was sampled from a female donor with multiple sclerosis, enrolled in a pregnancy study. The chain employs TRBV5-5 and TRBJ1-5, with 11 bases fitting TRBD1. The CDR3 nucleotides read TGTGCCAGCAGCTTGGGGGACAGGGGGTTTAGCAATCAGCCCCAGCATTTT. This codes for CASSLGDRGFSNQPQHF.